A selection of T cell receptor beta chains follows, all from one sample in a study of blood T cell repertoires in COVID-19. The table came from immunoSEQ multiplex PCR; TCRdb's copy has only in-frame clones and leaves some out. The sample consists of some 80,000 clones, roughly 80% of them appearing once. The sample consisted of peripheral blood. The receptors derive from a woman in her seventies with acute or convalescent COVID-19. Each CDR3 is given with its conserved first and last residue. Each record gives: J gene, D gene, clone size, V gene, CDR3 DNA, CDR3 protein. D genes are given only for firm matches. For some rows the clone size is stated as once, few or many, or as a class when expanded; others skip it.

TRBJ2-7	-	-	TRBV18	TGTGCCAGCTCACCAAGGGAGCGGGCCACCTACGAGCAGTACTTC	CASSPRERATYEQYF
TRBJ2-3	-	-	TRBV2	TGTGCCAGCAGCGTCCTTGGCACAGATACGCAGTATTTT	CASSVLGTDTQYF
TRBJ1-5	-	once	TRBV7-2	TGTGCCAGCAGCTCGTTCGGAGATCAGCCCCAGCATTTT	CASSSFGDQPQHF
TRBJ1-6	TRBD1	once	TRBV6-5	TGTGCCAGCAGCCGAGGGAACAGGGGCTCACCCCTCCACTTT	CASSRGNRGSPLHF
TRBJ1-6	TRBD1	-	TRBV18	TGTGCCAGTTCACCGGGACAGAGGGATTCACCCCTCCACTTT	CASSPGQRDSPLHF
TRBJ1-5	-	-	TRBV19	TGTGCCAGTAGAAGGCGGGGGAATCAGCCCCAGCATTTT	CASRRRGNQPQHF
TRBJ2-3	-	-	TRBV15	TGTGCCACCAGCAGGCCAGCGTTCGACTTAACCGGGACTACAGATACGCAGTATTTT	CATSRPAFDLTGTTDTQYF
TRBJ2-7	TRBD1	-	TRBV10-3	TGTGCCATCGGTCAGGGGGCAAGCGAGAACGAGCAGTACTTC	CAIGQGASENEQYF
TRBJ2-3	TRBD2	-	TRBV7-2	TGTGCCAGCAGCCTAGGTTTAGCGGGTAACACAGATACGCAGTATTTT	CASSLGLAGNTDTQYF
TRBJ2-7	TRBD1	-	TRBV7-9	TGTGCCAGCAGCGGTTCCTCCAGGGGGCTTTACTCCTACGAGCAGTACTTC	CASSGSSRGLYSYEQYF
TRBJ1-2	TRBD1	once	TRBV5-6	TGTGCCAGCATCCCGGGGCTAGGACAGGGGGACTATGGCTACACCTTC	CASIPGLGQGDYGYTF
TRBJ1-2	-	-	TRBV29-1	TGCAGCGTTGGGCAGGGAAGTGCCTATGGCTACACCTTC	CSVGQGSAYGYTF